This T cell receptor (beta chain) was profiled in a study of cytomegalovirus exposure and HLA in healthy donors. CDR1 is SGHTA, CDR2 FQGTGA, per germline. Trimming cost V 5 bases and J 2 bases; bases outside gene matches: 4. The CDR3 is 15 residues long. A remark on this clone: Its antigen is undetermined.

Points from the study as a whole: Accounts indicate the classifier identified cytomegalovirus status with strong specificity and sensitivity. There were about 160 TCR beta chains listed as cytomegalovirus-associated. The finding came from a later analysis; first-cohort TCR clusters tended to co-occur in the roughly 120 validation repertoires. The majority of TCR sequences were rare, yet some public TCRs appeared in many donors.

The data were produced by immunoSEQ multiplex PCR, yet TCRdb's version contains in-frame clones alone and is incomplete. The sample yields under 200,000 clones, around 85% seen once. The chain recombines TRBV7-3 with TRBJ2-5; 11 bases map to TRBD2. Sequencing was performed on PBMCs. This sequence was found in a woman between 25 and 40 years old in good health and CMV-seronegative. The CDR3 sequence is CASSPGLAEQETQYF. The CDR3 region has the DNA TGTGCCAGCAGCCCGGGACTAGCGGAACAAGAGACCCAGTACTTC.